Below, 28 T cell receptor beta chains from the same sample are listed, as sequenced in a study of T cells in localized non-small cell lung cancer. Assay used: immunoSEQ multiplex PCR; TCRdb lists only in-frame clones, some missing. The profile covers about 70,000 clones, with 80% to 90% appearing a single time and around a fifth taken by the ten largest. The sequenced sample was peripheral blood, obtained before any cancer treatment. All receptors derive from a male donor aged 60 or over with stage III squamous cell lung carcinoma.

This chain connects TRBV6-1 to TRBJ1-6; no definite D call. Germline CDR1 reads MNHNS; CDR2 reads SASEGT. With 0 bases removed from V and 12 bases from J, the gap between germline ends came to 6 bases. The CDR3 has 12 amino acids. The CDR3 DNA follows: TGTGCCAGCAGTGAAGCCTCAAGACCCCTCCACTTT. Encoded protein: CASSEASRPLHF.

The rearrangement links TRBV10-1 to TRBJ1-5; TRBD1 might be the D (5 bases). The CDR3 runs 13 residues. Germline V gene data show CDR1 as WNHNN and CDR2 as SYGVQD (reference sequence). Deletions cut 3 bases from V and 6 bases from J, with 9 bases between. The CDR3 sequence is CASSDGRVQPQHF. Written as DNA, the CDR3 is TGCGCCAGCAGTGACGGCAGGGTTCAGCCCCAGCATTTT.

The CDR3 DNA reads TGCGCCAGCAGCTTGGTCCTAGTGAACCAAGAGACCCAGTACTTC. This encodes CASSLVLVNQETQYF. This chain connects TRBV5-1 to TRBJ2-5; no reliable D call. Germline CDR1 reads SGHRS; CDR2 reads YFSETQ. The V end was cut by 0 bases, the J end by 0 bases, with 9 bases between. The CDR3 is 15 residues long.

CDR3 nucleotide sequence: TGTGCCAGCAGCTTATCAAACAGGGGAGGTGAGCAGTTCTTC. Its translation: CASSLSNRGGEQFF. The rearrangement joins TRBV7-2 to TRBJ2-1; a weak D match, TRBD1 (7 bases). Germline lookup yields CDR1 SGHTA and CDR2 FQGNSA. Trimming pared 2 bases from V and 9 bases from J, leaving 14 bases between. The CDR3 contains 14 residues.

The chain has TRBV30 and TRBJ1-1, with TRBD1 as a possible D gene (6 bases). Germline-derived CDR1 and CDR2 are GTSNPN and SVGIG (reference sequence). Trimming took off 7 bases at V and 2 bases at J, with 14 bases between the two ends. The CDR3 has 13 residues. CDR3 protein: CALGQHPNTEAFF. The CDR3 DNA sequence: TGTGCCTTAGGACAGCACCCCAACACTGAAGCTTTCTTT.

The J gene is TRBJ1-2, the V gene TRBV6-1, with D unresolved. The ends were cut back, 2 bases at V and 4 bases at J, with 11 bases in the middle. Per the germline V gene, CDR1 is MNHNS and CDR2 is SASEGT. The length of the CDR3 is 14 residues. CDR3 sequence (DNA): TGTGCCAGCAGTGAAAGTATTCAGGTCTATGGCTACACCTTC. Protein sequence: CASSESIQVYGYTF.

The chain links TRBV11-2 to TRBJ1-4; D remains ambiguous. The germline V gene encodes CDR1 SGHAT and CDR2 FQNNGV. This CDR3 is built from 13 residues. The V gene lost 3 bases and the J gene lost 5 bases, with 7 bases spanning the gap. The CDR3 protein is CASSLGVNEKLFF. DNA of the CDR3: TGTGCCAGCAGCTTGGGCGTAAATGAAAAACTGTTTTTT.

This sequence joins TRBV7-2 and TRBJ2-3, with 8 nucleotides matching TRBD1. This CDR3 spans 16 amino acids. Germline assignment: CDR1 SGHTA and CDR2 FQGNSA. Trimming at V came to 4 bases and at J to 2 bases, leaving 8 bases not matched to a gene. CDR3 nucleotides: TGTGCCAGCAGCTATTCTCCCAGGGGGCACACAGATACGCAGTATTTT. Protein: CASSYSPRGHTDTQYF.

V and J are TRBV5-1 and TRBJ1-1, with D hard to call. CDR1 is SGHRS and CDR2 is YFSETQ in the germline V gene. V was clipped by 3 bases and J by 4 bases, with 10 bases between them. CDR3 length: 13 residues. This CDR3 reads CASSWRVGTEAFF. The CDR3 DNA reads as TGCGCCAGCAGCTGGAGGGTGGGCACTGAAGCTTTCTTT.

The genes are TRBV4-2 and TRBJ2-7; D is uncertain. This CDR3 has 17 residues. Germline-derived CDR1 and CDR2 are LGHNA and YNFKEQ. V was trimmed by 0 bases and J by 4 bases, leaving 19 bases between them. CDR3 DNA: TGTGCCAGCAGCCAAGATAGCCAAACCCCACCGCTTTACGAGCAGTACTTC. Its translation is CASSQDSQTPPLYEQYF.

V is TRBV27 and J is TRBJ1-5, with a possible D match to TRBD1 (5 bases). V was shortened by 6 bases and J by 10 bases, with 16 bases between the two germline ends. The CDR3 runs 13 residues. CDR1 and CDR2 from the germline V gene are MNHEY and SMNVEV (reference sequence). Here the CDR3 reads CASRTERTAPQHF. CDR3 DNA sequence: TGTGCCAGCAGGACAGAGCGAACGGCCCCCCAGCATTTT.

V is TRBV25-1 and J is TRBJ2-2; D is unresolved. Germline assignment: CDR1 MGHDK and CDR2 SYGVNS. The CDR3 is 14 amino acids. V was trimmed by 5 bases and J by 0 bases, leaving 7 bases between them. CDR3 in amino acids: CASSPQANTGELFF. CDR3 in DNA: TGTGCCAGCAGTCCCCAGGCGAACACCGGGGAGCTGTTTTTT.

The V and J genes are TRBV2 and TRBJ2-2; 7 bases align to TRBD1. The germline V gene encodes CDR1 SNHLY and CDR2 FYNNEI. V trimming: 6 bases; J trimming: 4 bases; junction bases outside the gene matches: 2. The CDR3 has 13 amino acids. The CDR3 loop reads CASSRQGTGELFF. As DNA, the CDR3 is TGTGCCAGCAGCAGACAGGGCACCGGGGAGCTGTTTTTT.

The rearrangement links TRBV27 to TRBJ1-2, with 12 bases fitting TRBD1. The length of the CDR3 is 15 residues. The junction had 3 bases not matched to a gene; V was cut back by 5 bases and J by 2 bases. Germline V lookup: CDR1 MNHEY, CDR2 SMNVEV (reference sequence). The CDR3 region is CASSPGTGGNYGYTF. CDR3 bases: TGTGCCAGCAGTCCCGGGACAGGGGGCAACTATGGCTACACCTTC.

V is TRBV7-9 and J is TRBJ1-2; D gene ambiguous. V lost 1 base and J lost 8, with 14 bases in between. The germline CDR1 and CDR2 sequences are SEHNR and FQNEAQ (reference sequence). This CDR3 has 14 residues. The CDR3 spells CASSLVGEGYGYTF. The CDR3 DNA is TGTGCCAGCAGCTTAGTAGGCGAGGGCTACGGCTACACCTTC. Full variable domain (outside the CDR3, taken from reference TRBV7-9 and TRBJ1-2): DTGVSQNPRHKITKRGQNVTFRCDPISEHNRLYWYRQTLGQGPEFLTYFQNEAQLEKSRLLSDRFSAERPKGSFSTLEIQRTEQGDSAMYLCASSLVGEGYGYTFGSGTRLTVV.

This rearrangement joins TRBV2 to TRBJ2-4; 10 bases agree with TRBD2. CDR1 is SNHLY, CDR2 FYNNEI, per germline. Trimming cost V 4 bases and J 3 bases; bases outside gene matches: 6. There are 16 residues in the CDR3. The CDR3 coding sequence is TGTGCCAGCAGTGGGACTAGCGGTAGGGGCAAAAACATTCAGTACTTC. This codes for CASSGTSGRGKNIQYF.

CDR3 sequence reads: CASSLRSSTGRGIDDTQYF. The DNA for the CDR3 is TGCGCCAGCAGCCTACGTTCCTCAACAGGGAGGGGGATCGACGATACGCAGTATTTT. This chain connects TRBV4-1 to TRBJ2-3; weak D call: TRBD2 (7 bases). Trimming cost V 4 bases and J 6 bases, with 29 bases left between them. This CDR3 has 19 residues. From germline, CDR1 is MGHRA and CDR2 YSYEKL.

This chain links TRBV19 with TRBJ1-1; TRBD1 matches 9 bases. Germline V gene data show CDR1 as LNHDA and CDR2 as SQIVND (reference sequence). This CDR3 spans 17 amino acids. Trimming removed 5 bases from V and 1 base from J; junction bases left unmatched: 11. In nucleotides, the CDR3 is TGTGCCAGTAGTGCCCCCCTTGGGGGACAGGGGAACACTGAAGCTTTCTTT. This translates into CASSAPLGGQGNTEAFF.

The genes are TRBV7-9 and TRBJ2-5; TRBD1 aligns across 8 bases. The V gene's germline CDR1 is SEHNR and CDR2 FQNEAQ (reference sequence). The V gene end was trimmed by 4 bases and the J gene end by 5 bases; junction bases not matched to a gene: 12. The CDR3 consists of 16 residues. CDR3 region: CASSSAASGGWETQYF. CDR3 nucleotide sequence: TGTGCCAGCAGCTCCGCTGCCTCAGGGGGCTGGGAGACCCAGTACTTC.

The V and J genes are TRBV12-5 and TRBJ2-3; no definite D call. The CDR3 runs 15 residues. V gave up 1 base and J gave up 1 base, with 9 bases separating them. In germline, CDR1 is LGHNT, CDR2 FRNRAP. The CDR3 protein is CASGLALGRTDTQYF. DNA of the CDR3: TGTGCTAGTGGTTTGGCCCTAGGGCGCACAGATACGCAGTATTTT.

The chain combines TRBV7-2 with TRBJ2-2, with 7 bases fitting TRBD1. Germline-derived CDR1 and CDR2 are SGHTA and FQGNSA. CDR3 length: 15 residues. Trimming removed 4 bases from V and 3 bases from J; junction bases left unmatched: 5. The CDR3 DNA reads TGTGCCAGCAGCTACGGACAGGACTACACCGGGGAGCTGTTTTTT. Amino acids: CASSYGQDYTGELFF. The full variable domain, completed using reference TRBV7-2 and TRBJ2-2, is GAGVSQSPSNKVTEKGKDVELRCDPISGHTALYWYRQSLGQGLEFLIYFQGNSAPDKSGLPSDRFSAERTGGSVSTLTIQRTQQEDSAVYLCASSYGQDYTGELFFGEGSRLTVL.

The chain combines TRBV5-1 with TRBJ1-6; unclear D gene. V lost 2 bases and J 7 bases, leaving 10 bases between the germline ends. The CDR3 loop spans 14 amino acids. Germline CDR1 and CDR2: SGHRS and YFSETQ. In nucleotides, the CDR3 is TGCGCCAGCAGCTTTGAACGGAAAAATTCACCCCTCCACTTT. Its translation is CASSFERKNSPLHF.

V and J are TRBV28 and TRBJ1-3; 11 bases map to TRBD1. Germline-derived CDR1 and CDR2 are MDHEN and SYDVKM. CDR3 size: 16 residues. Germline trimming cut 6 bases from V and 3 bases from J; bases unmatched to any gene: 7. The CDR3 region has the DNA TGTGCCAGCAGAAAAGGACAGGGGGCTGGTGGAAACACCATATATTTT. It encodes CASRKGQGAGGNTIYF.

The V and J genes are TRBV11-3 and TRBJ1-6, with D unclear. The CDR3 extends over 13 amino acids. Trimming left V 6 bases short and J 6 bases short, with 9 bases between. Per germline, CDR1 SGHNT and CDR2 YENEEA. In nucleotides, the CDR3 is TGTGCCAGCAGTCGTCTGCGTAATTCACCCCTCCACTTT. This translates into CASSRLRNSPLHF.

The rearrangement joins TRBV7-2 to TRBJ2-2, with 11 nucleotides matching TRBD1. This CDR3 spans 19 amino acids. From germline, CDR1 is SGHTA and CDR2 FQGNSA. V gave up 4 bases and J gave up 0 bases; unmatched junction bases: 10. CDR3 DNA: TGTGCCAGCAGCTCAGAGGGGACAGGGGGGCTCGCGAACACCGGGGAGCTGTTTTTT. Encoded protein: CASSSEGTGGLANTGELFF. The full variable domain, in which reference TRBV7-2 and TRBJ2-2 provide the parts outside the CDR3, is GAGVSQSPSNKVTEKGKDVELRCDPISGHTALYWYRQSLGQGLEFLIYFQGNSAPDKSGLPSDRFSAERTGGSVSTLTIQRTQQEDSAVYLCASSSEGTGGLANTGELFFGEGSRLTVL.

The V gene is TRBV27, the J gene TRBJ1-6, with D perhaps TRBD1 (6 bases). Deletions cut 2 bases from V and 1 base from J, with 12 bases between. The germline V gene encodes CDR1 MNHEY and CDR2 SMNVEV (reference sequence). CDR3 length: 17 amino acids. The CDR3 bases are TGTGCCAGCAGTTTAGTAGCAGGGGAGTCCTATAATTCACCCCTCCACTTT. Protein sequence: CASSLVAGESYNSPLHF.

This clone was counted a single time. The chain has TRBV6-1 and TRBJ1-1; D possibly corresponds to TRBD1 (5 bases). Germline V CDR1 and CDR2: MNHNS, SASEGT. Trimming cost V 4 bases and J 3 bases, with 12 bases left between them. CDR3 length: 14 residues. The CDR3 nucleotides are TGTGCCAGCAGTGGGTCCTGGGGGGACACTGAAGCTTTCTTT. Its translation is CASSGSWGDTEAFF.

The chain carries TRBV18 and TRBJ2-2, with 9 bases fitting TRBD1. Germline V lookup: CDR1 KGHSH, CDR2 LQKENI. The CDR3 spans 16 residues. V lost 3 bases to trimming and J lost 6 bases; unmatched junction nucleotides: 8. CDR3 coding DNA: TGTGCCAGCTCACCTATCCAACAGGGGGCCTCCGGGGAGCTGTTTTTT. Its translation is CASSPIQQGASGELFF.